The present TCR beta chain was sequenced within a study of T cells in Graves' hyperthyroidism and ophthalmopathy. This clonotype was seen repeatedly, ten times or more. After removal of 4 bases from V and 3 bases from J, the junction contained 6 bases not matched to a gene. The germline gives CDR1 MDHEN, CDR2 SYDVKM. This CDR3 region has 15 residues. Absence of ophthalmopathy progression within 18 months defined stable Graves' hyperthyroidism. A patient was excluded if there was uncontrolled infection, other autoimmune disease, pregnancy or lactation. PBMCs were sourced from less than 12 ml fresh peripheral blood. Amplified TCR beta CDR3 regions came from RNA transcripts. A first-round RT-PCR of the TCR CDR3 used the HTBI primer set. A single record per CDR3 protein comes from TCRdb applying MiXCR to the multiplex PCR reads. The sample contains 350,000 to 400,000 distinct CDR3 sequences, about 15% of which appear only once.

The V call is TRBV28, the J call TRBJ2-7; 10 bases line up with TRBD2. This receptor was obtained from a woman aged 30 to 39 with Graves' hyperthyroidism. Sample: blood. The CDR3 DNA is TGTGCCAGCAGTTCACCACTAGCGGGAATCTACGAGCAGTACTTC. Amino acids: CASSSPLAGIYEQYF.